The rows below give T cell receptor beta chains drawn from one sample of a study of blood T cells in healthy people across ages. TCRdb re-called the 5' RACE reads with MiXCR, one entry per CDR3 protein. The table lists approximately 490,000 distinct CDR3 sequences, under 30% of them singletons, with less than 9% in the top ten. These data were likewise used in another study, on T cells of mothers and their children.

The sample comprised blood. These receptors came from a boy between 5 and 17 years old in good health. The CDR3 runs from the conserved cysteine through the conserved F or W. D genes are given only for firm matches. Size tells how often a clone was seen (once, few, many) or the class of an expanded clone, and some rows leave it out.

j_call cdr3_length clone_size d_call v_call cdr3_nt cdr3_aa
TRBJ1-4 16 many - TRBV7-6 TGTGCCAGCAGCTCGTACTGGGGGGCAACTAATGAAAAACTGTTTTTT CASSSYWGATNEKLFF
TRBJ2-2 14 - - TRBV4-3 TGCGCCAGCAGCCAAGATCCCCCGGGCGGGGAGCTGTTTTTT CASSQDPPGGELFF
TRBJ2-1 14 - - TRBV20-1 TGCAGTGCTAGAACCGGGACGGCGTACAATGAGCAGTTCTTC CSARTGTAYNEQFF
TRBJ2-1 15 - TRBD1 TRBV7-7 TGTGCTAGCAGCTGCCCGGGACAGGGGGCGATTGAGCAGTTCTTC CASSCPGQGAIEQFF
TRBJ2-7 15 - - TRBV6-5 TGTGCCAGCAGTTACTCTCGAGGGGCCCGATCCGAGCAGTACTTC CASSYSRGARSEQYF
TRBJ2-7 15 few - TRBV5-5 TGTGCCAGCAGCTTGGTCGCGGTCAGCTCCTACGAGCAGTACTTC CASSLVAVSSYEQYF
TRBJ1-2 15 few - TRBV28 TGTGCCAGCAGCCCCGTCGGGGGGGGCGACTATGGCTACACCTTC CASSPVGGGDYGYTF
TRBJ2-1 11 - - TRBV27 TGTGCCAGCATATACCACAATGAGCAGTTCTTC CASIYHNEQFF
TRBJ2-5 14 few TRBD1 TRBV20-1 TGCAGTGCTAGGACAGGGGAGCCACAAGAGACCCAGTACTTC CSARTGEPQETQYF
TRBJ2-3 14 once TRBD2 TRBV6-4 TGTGCCAGCGCAGCGGGGGGCGATGCAGATACGCAGTATTTT CASAAGGDADTQYF
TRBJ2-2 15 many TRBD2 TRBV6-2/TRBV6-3 TGTGCCAGCAGTTACAGCGGGAGGGCCACCGGGGAGCTGTTTTTT CASSYSGRATGELFF
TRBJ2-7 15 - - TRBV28 TGTGCCAGCACTATCATTCGGGCCAGCCCCTACGAGCAGTACTTC CASTIIRASPYEQYF
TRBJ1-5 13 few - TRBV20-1 TGCAGTCTCAATCAGATCAGCAATCAGCCCCAGCATTTT CSLNQISNQPQHF
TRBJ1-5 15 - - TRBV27 TGTGCCAGCAGCCTAGTGGCCCCCCGCGATCAGCCCCAGCATTTT CASSLVAPRDQPQHF
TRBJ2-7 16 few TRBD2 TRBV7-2 TGTGCCAGCAGCTTAGTAGGCGGGGGGTGGTTAAGGGAGCAGTACTTC CASSLVGGGWLREQYF
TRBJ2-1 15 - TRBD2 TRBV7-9 TGTGCCAGCAGCGCGGGGACTAGATTAAATGATGAGCAGTTCTTC CASSAGTRLNDEQFF
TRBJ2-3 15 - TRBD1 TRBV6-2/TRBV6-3 TGTGCCAGCAGTTACGGACAGGGCCACACAGATACGCAGTATTTT CASSYGQGHTDTQYF
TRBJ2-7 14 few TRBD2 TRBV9 TGTGCCAGCAGCCCCGGGACTAGCCTGAACGAGCAGTACTTC CASSPGTSLNEQYF
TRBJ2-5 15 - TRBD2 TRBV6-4 TGTGCCAGCAATCCACTAGCGGGGGGGCCGGAGACCCAGTACTTC CASNPLAGGPETQYF
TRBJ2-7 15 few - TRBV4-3 TGCGCCAGCAGCCAGGACAGACAGGGAGGGTTCGAGCAGTACTTC CASSQDRQGGFEQYF
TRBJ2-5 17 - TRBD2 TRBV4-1 TGCGCCAGCAGCCCTGAAGGACTAGCGGGGGAGCAAGAGACCCAGTACTTC CASSPEGLAGEQETQYF
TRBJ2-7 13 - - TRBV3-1 TGTGCCAGCAGCCAAGATCTCACCTGCGAGCAGTACTTC CASSQDLTCEQYF
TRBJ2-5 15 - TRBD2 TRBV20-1 TGCAGTGCTAGGTCCCCTAGCGGGGGCCAAGAGACCCAGTACTTC CSARSPSGGQETQYF
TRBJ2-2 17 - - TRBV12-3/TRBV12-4 TGTGCCAGCAGTTTTTTCGTCGGGCGCACGAACACCGGGGAGCTGTTTTTT CASSFFVGRTNTGELFF
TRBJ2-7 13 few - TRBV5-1 TGCGCCAGCAGCAGCCGGACAGACTACGAGCAGTACTTC CASSSRTDYEQYF
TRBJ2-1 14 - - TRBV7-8 TGTGCCAGCAGCTTATTAGGGGGGGTGAATGAGCAGTTCTTC CASSLLGGVNEQFF
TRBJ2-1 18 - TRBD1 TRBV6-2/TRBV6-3 TGTGCCAGCAGTTACCGGTACCGCCGGGACAGGGGAAGAAATGAGCAGTTCTTC CASSYRYRRDRGRNEQFF